Sequencing of this T cell receptor (beta chain) was carried out in a study of T cell changes during pregnancy in multiple sclerosis. V lost 0 bases and J lost 1, with 6 bases in between. The germline gives CDR1 LNHDA, CDR2 SQIVND (reference sequence). This CDR3 is built from 15 residues. Measured with immunoSEQ multiplex PCR; TCRdb has only the in-frame clones, and not every one. The table has more than 55,000 clones, 75% to 95% seen once. V gene TRBV19 combines with J gene TRBJ2-2; perhaps TRBD2 as D (6 bases). The sequence was obtained from a female donor in good health, enrolled as a control in a pregnancy study. Specimen: peripheral blood, collected in the first trimester of pregnancy. CDR3 coding DNA: TGTGCCAGTAGTATAGATAGCGGGAACACCGGGGAGCTGTTTTTT. Translated, it gives CASSIDSGNTGELFF.